A single TCR beta chain is shown here with its context. This receptor's antigen is unknown. The record has no base qualities; no much larger clone is one base away. TCRbeta CDR3 regions were sequenced with the immunoSEQ Assay. After extraction, genomic DNA underwent amplification by bias-controlled multiplex PCR, followed by high-throughput sequencing. As for how the authors treated the data: To quantify the absolute abundance of every unique TCRbeta CDR3 region, sequences were collapsed and filtered. Usable DNA was measured by amplifying reference genes present in all nucleated cells, and TCRbeta template counts were normalized to that usable DNA to estimate T cell fraction. Repertoire TCRs were annotated as SARS-CoV-2-specific when V gene, CDR3 amino acid sequence and J gene were exactly matched to a known reactive TCR set. MIRA supplied the reference SARS-CoV-2 TCR set, which was filtered for enrichment in COVID-19-positive ImmuneCODE repertoires so that public or cross-reactive TCRs were removed. Based on the MIRA antigens, annotated TCRs were further analysed at the level of specific ORF or position within ORF. Breadth was defined as annotated unique rearrangements over total unique productive rearrangements; depth was the summed frequency of those rearrangements. TCR breadth was compared between groups using two-sided Wilcoxon rank-sum tests. TCRdb provides this immuneACCESS table in a form limited to in-frame rearrangements. Some clones are lacking; in checked studies, under half of them reflect an unresolved V gene, and why the rest are absent is not known. The V and J calls and clone size come from that table; D and trimming were worked out from the DNA. For this sample the table gives some 320,000 clones, of which around 84% were detected only once. More than 1.5% of the sample rests with the top ten.

The germline V gene (reference sequence) specifies GTSNPN as CDR1 and SVGIG as CDR2. V gives up 3 bases and J gives up 3 bases, and the segment between their germline ends measures 14 bases. The CDR3 goes from the cysteine to the phenylalanine over 15 residues. The read is trimmed to its CDR3 DNA, 45 bases read in frame from base 1. The treatment or condition label on this specimen signifies: around 19 received Ad26.COV2.S at low or high dose, single or two shots; roughly 5 received placebo; per-sample allocation not given. Repertoires of vaccine and placebo recipients were sequenced from samples collected on day 63 after the first injection. Cohort 1b enrolled around 24 adults aged 18-55 years at a single site in Boston, USA, between 29 July and 7 August 2020. Ad26.COV2.S was a replication-incompetent adenovirus type 26 vector that expressed a prefusion-stabilized SARS-CoV-2 spike protein derived from the original Wuhan strain.

This specimen comes from a study of Ad26.COV2.S vaccination and SARS-CoV-2 variants (dated by TCRdb to about 2021). Concerning the study at large: Vaccine-arm donors came from COV1001, a multicentre, randomized, double-blind, placebo-controlled phase I-IIa trial of Ad26.COV2.S in healthy adults. Ad26.COV2.S was given intramuscularly at 5x10^10 or 1x10^11 viral particles, as a single shot or as two shots 56 days apart. Participants in the trial were split at random into five groups of five each, receiving low-dose or high-dose Ad26.COV2.S once or twice, or else placebo on both occasions. The specificity and breadth of SARS-CoV-2-reactive T cell receptors after Ad26.COV2.S vaccination were assessed by TCRbeta repertoire sequencing. A total of approximately 30 samples were included in the TCR-sequenced set, comprising roughly 19 Ad26.COV2.S vaccine recipients, 5 placebo recipients and 8 SARS-CoV-2 convalescent individuals. Investigators remained blinded to trial group allocation during experiments and outcome assessment. Overall results and qualifications from the work: According to the authors, total T cell responses may have been underestimated by the TCR breadth and depth analyses. After vaccination, spike-specific CD8+ and CD4+ T cell responses were reported to show substantial breadth. Comparing responses between vaccine doses or regimens was not something the study was powered to do. Compared with placebo recipients, Ad26.COV2.S recipients showed higher spike-specific TCR breadth (P = 0.0014). Comparable non-spike TCR breadth was observed between vaccine and placebo recipients, consistent with only spike being contained in the vaccine.

Sequenced here: peripheral blood, sampled in a trial of Ad26.COV2.S vaccine versus placebo. The TCR originated in a person aged 18-65 years who received the Ad26.COV2.S COVID-19 vaccine or a placebo. The chain is assembled from TRBV30 and TRBJ1-4; the D region possibly corresponds to TRBD1 (6 bases align). For the CDR3, the sequence is CAWSAQGWANEKLFF. The nucleotide sequence reads TGTGCCTGGAGCGCTCAGGGGTGGGCTAATGAAAAACTGTTTTTT.